This TCR beta chain originates from a study of blood T cell repertoires in COVID-19. Overall study: Sample material is recorded as cDNA or gDNA derived from T cells, B-cell-depleted T cells, or PBMCs.

Generated by immunoSEQ multiplex PCR, the TCRdb table keeps only in-frame clones and is missing some. Among under 45,000 clones listed, over 60% were seen once. In its sample, this clone was seen a few times. V shed 6 bases and J shed 7 bases, with 10 bases lying between them. Germline V CDR1 and CDR2: LNHNV, YYDKDF (reference sequence). The CDR3 length is 13 residues. This clonotype was sampled from a woman in her sixties or seventies with acute or convalescent COVID-19. The chain carries TRBV15 and TRBJ1-6; D is possibly TRBD1 (5 bases). Sequenced material: peripheral blood. As DNA, the CDR3 is TGTGCCACCAGACGGACAAGGAATTCACCCCTCCACTTT. This gives the protein CATRRTRNSPLHF.